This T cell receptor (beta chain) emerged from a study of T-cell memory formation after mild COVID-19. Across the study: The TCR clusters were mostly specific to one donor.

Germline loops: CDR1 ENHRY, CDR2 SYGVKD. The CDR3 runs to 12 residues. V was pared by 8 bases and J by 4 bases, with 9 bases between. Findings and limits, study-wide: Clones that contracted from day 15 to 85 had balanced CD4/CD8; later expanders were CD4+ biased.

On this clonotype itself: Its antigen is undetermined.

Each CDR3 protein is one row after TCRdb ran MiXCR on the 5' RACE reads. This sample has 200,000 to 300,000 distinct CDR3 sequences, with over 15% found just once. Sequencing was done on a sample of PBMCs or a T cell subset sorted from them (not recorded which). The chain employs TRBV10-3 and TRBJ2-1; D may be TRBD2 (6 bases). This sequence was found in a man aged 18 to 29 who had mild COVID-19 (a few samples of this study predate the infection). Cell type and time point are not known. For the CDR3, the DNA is TGTGCCATCGGAGGGGTGTACAATGAGCAGTTCTTC. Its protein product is CAIGGVYNEQFF.